The 4 T cell receptor beta chains below all came from one sample that was sequenced in a study of response to subunit inactivated influenza vaccine. TCRdb re-called the RT-PCR reads through MiXCR, storing one row per CDR3 protein. The sample holds 650,000 to 700,000 distinct CDR3 sequences, more than 15% seen once. Sample: PBMCs from blood, taken roughly 13 days after vaccination. The source of these receptors is a man aged 50 to 60 who received an inactivated influenza vaccine.

This clonotype came up many times. The V and J genes are TRBV5-1 and TRBJ2-1; D ambiguous. The CDR3 is 15 amino acids. Per germline, CDR1 SGHRS and CDR2 YFSETQ. Trimming removed 0 bases at V and 3 bases at J, with 10 bases between. CDR3 region: CASSLGGYGYNEQFF. CDR3 nucleotide sequence: TGCGCCAGCAGCTTGGGGGGATATGGCTACAATGAGCAGTTCTTC.

This clonotype has only a few counts. The V and J genes are TRBV24-1 and TRBJ2-7; 9 bases align to TRBD1. Trimming took 4 bases from V and 2 from J; bases not matched to a gene: 8. Germline-derived CDR1 and CDR2 are KGHDR and SFDVKD. There are 16 residues in the CDR3. The CDR3 region has the DNA TGTGCCACCAGTGAGTCCGGGACAGGGCGTACCTACGAGCAGTACTTC. Protein: CATSESGTGRTYEQYF.

This clonotype occurred a few times. This chain connects TRBV28 to TRBJ1-1; 8 bases line up with TRBD1. This CDR3 has 14 residues. Germline V lookup: CDR1 MDHEN, CDR2 SYDVKM. Trimming at V came to 5 bases and at J to 7 bases, leaving 9 bases not matched to a gene. DNA for the CDR3: TGTGCCAGCAGTCCAGGGACAGGACGTGGTGAAGCTTTCTTT. Its translation is CASSPGTGRGEAFF.

This clonotype was seen a handful of times. The chain recombines TRBV2 with TRBJ2-2; TRBD2 matches 8 bases. After removal of 6 bases from V and 6 bases from J, the junction contained 3 bases not matched to a gene. The CDR3 sequence is 13 residues long. CDR1 and CDR2 (germline): SNHLY, FYNNEI. In DNA, the CDR3 is TGTGCCAGCAGAGAGACTAGCGCCGGGGAGCTGTTTTTT. Translating it yields CASRETSAGELFF.